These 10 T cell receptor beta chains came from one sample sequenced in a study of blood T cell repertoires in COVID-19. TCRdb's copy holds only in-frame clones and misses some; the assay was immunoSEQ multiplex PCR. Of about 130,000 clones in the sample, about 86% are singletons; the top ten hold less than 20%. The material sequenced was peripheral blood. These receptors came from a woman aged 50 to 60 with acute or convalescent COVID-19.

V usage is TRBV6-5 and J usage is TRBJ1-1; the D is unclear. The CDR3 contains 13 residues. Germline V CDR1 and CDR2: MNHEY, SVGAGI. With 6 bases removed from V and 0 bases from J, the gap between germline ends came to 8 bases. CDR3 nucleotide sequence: TGTGCCAGCAGGATGACTGTGAACACTGAAGCTTTCTTT. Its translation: CASRMTVNTEAFF.

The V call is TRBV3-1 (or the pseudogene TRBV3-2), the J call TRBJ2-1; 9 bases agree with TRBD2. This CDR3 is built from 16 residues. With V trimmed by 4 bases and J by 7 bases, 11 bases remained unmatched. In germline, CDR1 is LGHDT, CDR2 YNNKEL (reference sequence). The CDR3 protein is CASSRGGGGADNEQFF. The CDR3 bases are TGTGCCAGCAGCCGGGGAGGCGGGGGGGCCGATAATGAGCAGTTCTTC.

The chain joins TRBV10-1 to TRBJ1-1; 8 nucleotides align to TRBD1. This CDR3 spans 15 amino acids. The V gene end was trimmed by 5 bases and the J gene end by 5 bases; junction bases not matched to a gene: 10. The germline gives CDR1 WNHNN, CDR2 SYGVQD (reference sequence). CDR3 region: CASSSRQGPKTEAFF. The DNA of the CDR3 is TGCGCCAGCAGTTCGAGACAGGGGCCGAAAACTGAAGCTTTCTTT.

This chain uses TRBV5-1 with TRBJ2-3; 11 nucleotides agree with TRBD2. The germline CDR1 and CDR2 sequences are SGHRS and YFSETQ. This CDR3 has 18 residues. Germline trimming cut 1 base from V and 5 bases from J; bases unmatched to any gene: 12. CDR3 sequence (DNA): TGCGCCAGCAGCTTGATAGCGGGGGGGCTGAGTACACAAGATACGCAGTATTTT. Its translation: CASSLIAGGLSTQDTQYF.

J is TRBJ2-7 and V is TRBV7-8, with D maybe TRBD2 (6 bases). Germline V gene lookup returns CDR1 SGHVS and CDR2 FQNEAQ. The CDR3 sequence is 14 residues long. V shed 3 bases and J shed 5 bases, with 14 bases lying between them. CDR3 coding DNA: TGTGCCAGCAGCTTGGGGGGAACGCGGAACGAGCAGTACTTC. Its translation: CASSLGGTRNEQYF.

CDR3 in amino acids: CASSLLEGNEQFF. The CDR3, as DNA: TGTGCCAGCAGCTTACTAGAGGGCAATGAGCAGTTCTTC. V is TRBV7-2 and J is TRBJ2-1; weak D call: TRBD2 (5 bases). The V gene lost 2 bases and the J gene lost 6 bases, with 8 bases spanning the gap. The CDR3 sequence is 13 residues long. From germline, CDR1 is SGHTA and CDR2 FQGNSA.

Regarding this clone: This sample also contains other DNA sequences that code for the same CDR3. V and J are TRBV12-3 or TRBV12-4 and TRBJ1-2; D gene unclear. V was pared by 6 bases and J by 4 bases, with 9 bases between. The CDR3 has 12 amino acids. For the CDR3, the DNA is TGTGCCAGCAGCCTCAGTTCCTATGGCTACACCTTC. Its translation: CASSLSSYGYTF.

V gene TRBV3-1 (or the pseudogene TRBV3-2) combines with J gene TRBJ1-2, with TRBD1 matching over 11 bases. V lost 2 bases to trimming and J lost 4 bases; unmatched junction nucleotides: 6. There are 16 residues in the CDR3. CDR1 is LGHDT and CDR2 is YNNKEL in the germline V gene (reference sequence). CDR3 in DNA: TGTGCCAGCAGCCAACGGACAGGGGGCGGGGGCTATGGCTACACCTTC. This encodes CASSQRTGGGGYGYTF.

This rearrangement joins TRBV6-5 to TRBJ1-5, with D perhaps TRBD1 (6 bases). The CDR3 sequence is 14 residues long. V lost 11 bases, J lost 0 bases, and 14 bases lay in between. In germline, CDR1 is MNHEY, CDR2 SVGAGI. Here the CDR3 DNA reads TGTGCCGCACAGGGATACAATAGCAATCAGCCCCAGCATTTT. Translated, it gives CAAQGYNSNQPQHF.

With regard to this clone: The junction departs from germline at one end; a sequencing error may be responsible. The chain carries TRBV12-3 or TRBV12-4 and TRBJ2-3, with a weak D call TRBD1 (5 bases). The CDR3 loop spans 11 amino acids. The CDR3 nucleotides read TGTGCCAGCAGTTCAACAGGTACGCAGTATTTT. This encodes CASSSTGTQYF.